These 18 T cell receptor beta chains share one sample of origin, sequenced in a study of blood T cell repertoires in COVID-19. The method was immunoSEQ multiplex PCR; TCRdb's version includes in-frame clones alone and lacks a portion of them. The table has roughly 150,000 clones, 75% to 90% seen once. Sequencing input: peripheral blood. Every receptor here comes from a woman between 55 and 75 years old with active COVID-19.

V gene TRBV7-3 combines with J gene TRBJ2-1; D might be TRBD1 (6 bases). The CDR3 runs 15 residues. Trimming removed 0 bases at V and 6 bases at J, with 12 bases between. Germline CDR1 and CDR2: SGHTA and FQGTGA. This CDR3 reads CASSLTGDRLNEQFF. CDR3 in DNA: TGTGCCAGCAGCTTAACCGGCGACAGGCTCAATGAGCAGTTCTTC. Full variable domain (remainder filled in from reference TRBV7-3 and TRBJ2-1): GAGVSQTPSNKVTEKGKYVELRCDPISGHTALYWYRQSLGQGPEFLIYFQGTGAADDSGLPNDRFFAVRPEGSVSTLKIQRTERGDSAVYLCASSLTGDRLNEQFFGPGTRLTVL.

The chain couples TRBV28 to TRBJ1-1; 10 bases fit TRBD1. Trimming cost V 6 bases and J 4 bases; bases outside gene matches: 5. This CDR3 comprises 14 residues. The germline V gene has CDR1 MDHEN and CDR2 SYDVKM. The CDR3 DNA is TGTGCCAGCAGGTTGACAGGGGGCGGCACTGAAGCTTTCTTT. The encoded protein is CASRLTGGGTEAFF.

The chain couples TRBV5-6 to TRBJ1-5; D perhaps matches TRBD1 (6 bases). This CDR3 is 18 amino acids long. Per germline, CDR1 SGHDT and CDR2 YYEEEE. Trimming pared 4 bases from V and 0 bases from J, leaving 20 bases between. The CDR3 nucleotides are TGTGCCAGCAGCAGATTGACAGGACGCGGTAATAGCAATCAGCCCCAGCATTTT. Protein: CASSRLTGRGNSNQPQHF.

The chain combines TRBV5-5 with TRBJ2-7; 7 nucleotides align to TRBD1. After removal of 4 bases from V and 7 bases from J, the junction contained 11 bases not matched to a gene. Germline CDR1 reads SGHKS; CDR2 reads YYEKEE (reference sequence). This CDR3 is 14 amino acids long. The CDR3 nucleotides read TGTGCCAGCAGCGATGGACAGGTCGATCGGGAGCAGTACTTC. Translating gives CASSDGQVDREQYF. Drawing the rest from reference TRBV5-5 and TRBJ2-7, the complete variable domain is DAGVTQSPTHLIKTRGQQVTLRCSPISGHKSVSWYQQVLGQGPQFIFQYYEKEERGRGNFPDRFSARQFPNYSSELNVNALLLGDSALYLCASSDGQVDREQYFGPGTRLTVT.

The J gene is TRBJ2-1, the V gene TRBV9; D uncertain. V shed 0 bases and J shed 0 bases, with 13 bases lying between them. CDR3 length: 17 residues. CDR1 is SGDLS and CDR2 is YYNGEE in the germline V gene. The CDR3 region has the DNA TGTGCCAGCAGCGTAGATCTGGGTGCTAGCTCCTACAATGAGCAGTTCTTC. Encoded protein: CASSVDLGASSYNEQFF.

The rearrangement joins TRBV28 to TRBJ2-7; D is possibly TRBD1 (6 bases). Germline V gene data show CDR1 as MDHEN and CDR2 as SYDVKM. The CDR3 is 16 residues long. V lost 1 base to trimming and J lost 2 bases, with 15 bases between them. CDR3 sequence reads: CASSLSSPGQTYEQYF. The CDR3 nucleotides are TGTGCCAGCAGTTTATCGAGCCCCGGACAGACCTACGAGCAGTACTTC.

The CDR3 nucleotides are TGTGCCAGCTCACCACCCCGACTAGCGGGAGCAAGCTCCTACGAGCAGTACTTC. Residues: CASSPPRLAGASSYEQYF. This chain links TRBV18 with TRBJ2-7; TRBD2 matches 12 bases. The CDR3 is 18 residues long. Germline assignment: CDR1 KGHSH and CDR2 LQKENI. Germline trimming cut 0 bases from V and 0 bases from J; bases unmatched to any gene: 6.

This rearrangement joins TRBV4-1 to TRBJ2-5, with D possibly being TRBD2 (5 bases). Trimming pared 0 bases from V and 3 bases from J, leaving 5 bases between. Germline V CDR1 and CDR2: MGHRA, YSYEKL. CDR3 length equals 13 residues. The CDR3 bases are TGCGCCAGCAGCCAAGACGGGAAAGAGACCCAGTACTTC. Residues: CASSQDGKETQYF.

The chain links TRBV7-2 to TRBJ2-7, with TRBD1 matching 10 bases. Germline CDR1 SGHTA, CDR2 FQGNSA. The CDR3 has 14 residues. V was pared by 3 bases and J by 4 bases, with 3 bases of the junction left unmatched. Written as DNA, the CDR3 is TGTGCCAGCAGCTTGACAGGGGGCACGTACGAGCAGTACTTC. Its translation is CASSLTGGTYEQYF.

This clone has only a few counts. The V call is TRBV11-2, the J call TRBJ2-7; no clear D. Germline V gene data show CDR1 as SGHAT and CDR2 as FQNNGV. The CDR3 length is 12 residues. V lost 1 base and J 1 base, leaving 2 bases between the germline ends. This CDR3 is CASSLASYEQYF. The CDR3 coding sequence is TGTGCCAGCAGCTTAGCGTCCTACGAGCAGTACTTC.

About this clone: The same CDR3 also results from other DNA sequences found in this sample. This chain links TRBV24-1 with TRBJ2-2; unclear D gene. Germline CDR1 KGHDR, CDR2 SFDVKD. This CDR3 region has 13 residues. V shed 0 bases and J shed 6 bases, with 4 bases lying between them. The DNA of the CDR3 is TGTGCCACCAGTGATTTGCCGGCCGGGGAGCTGTTTTTT. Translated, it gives CATSDLPAGELFF.

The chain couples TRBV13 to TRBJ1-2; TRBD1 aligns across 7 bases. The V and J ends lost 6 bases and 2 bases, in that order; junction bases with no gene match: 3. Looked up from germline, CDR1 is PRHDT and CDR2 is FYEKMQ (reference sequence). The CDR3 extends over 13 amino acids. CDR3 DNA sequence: TGTGCCAGCAGTCAACAGGGGAACTATGGCTACACCTTC. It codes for CASSQQGNYGYTF.

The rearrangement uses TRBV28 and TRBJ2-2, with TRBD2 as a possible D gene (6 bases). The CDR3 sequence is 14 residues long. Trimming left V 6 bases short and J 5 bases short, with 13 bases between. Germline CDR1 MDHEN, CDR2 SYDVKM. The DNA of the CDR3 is TGTGCCAGCAGCTCTGGGACTCGGACCGGGGAGCTGTTTTTT. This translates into CASSSGTRTGELFF.

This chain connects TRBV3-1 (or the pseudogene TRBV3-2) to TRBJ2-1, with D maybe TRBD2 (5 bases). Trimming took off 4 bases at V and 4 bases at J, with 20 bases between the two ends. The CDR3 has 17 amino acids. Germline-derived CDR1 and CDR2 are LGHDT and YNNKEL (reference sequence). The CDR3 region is CASSRHTGKGRYNEQFF. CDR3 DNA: TGTGCCAGCAGCCGCCATACGGGAAAGGGTAGGTACAATGAGCAGTTCTTC.

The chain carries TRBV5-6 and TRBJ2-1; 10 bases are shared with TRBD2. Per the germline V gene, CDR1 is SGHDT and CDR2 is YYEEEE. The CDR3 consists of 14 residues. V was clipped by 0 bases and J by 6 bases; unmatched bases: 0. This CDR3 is CASSLGTSGNEQFF. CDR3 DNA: TGTGCCAGCAGCTTGGGGACTAGCGGCAATGAGCAGTTCTTC.

The CDR3 nucleotides are TGTGCCAGCAGCGTGGCTAGCGGGTTCACCGGGGAGCTGTTTTTT. This codes for CASSVASGFTGELFF. The chain carries TRBV9 and TRBJ2-2, with 8 bases fitting TRBD2. CDR3 length: 15 residues. Germline CDR1 is SGDLS and CDR2 is YYNGEE. V was pared by 2 bases and J by 4 bases, with 4 bases of the junction left unmatched.

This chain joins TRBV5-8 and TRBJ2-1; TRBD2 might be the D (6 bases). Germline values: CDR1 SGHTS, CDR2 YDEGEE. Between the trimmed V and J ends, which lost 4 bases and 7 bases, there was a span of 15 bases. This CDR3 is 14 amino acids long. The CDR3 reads CASSPRESLNEQFF. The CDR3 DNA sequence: TGTGCCAGCAGCCCCCGGGAGAGCCTGAATGAGCAGTTCTTC.

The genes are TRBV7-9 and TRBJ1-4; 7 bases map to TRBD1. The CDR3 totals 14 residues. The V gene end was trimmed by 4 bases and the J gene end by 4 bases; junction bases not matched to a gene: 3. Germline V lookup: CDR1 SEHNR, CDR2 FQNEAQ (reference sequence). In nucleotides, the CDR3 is TGTGCCAGCAGCTCCCGGGACAGTAATGAAAAACTGTTTTTT. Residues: CASSSRDSNEKLFF.